Listed below are T cell receptor beta chains from one sample, sequenced in a study of blood T cells in healthy people across ages. TCRdb used MiXCR to reprocess the 5' RACE reads, holding one entry per CDR3 protein. The table shows 1.5 million to 2 million distinct CDR3 sequences, with 34% occurring only once. The sequencing input was blood. Every receptor here comes from a woman younger than 45 in good health. Each CDR3 is given with its conserved first and last residue. A D gene is named only where the DNA matches it firmly. Rows give clone size only sometimes, using once, few, many, or a class for an expanded clone.

d_gene	v_gene	abundance	len	j_gene	CDR3aa	CDR3nt
-	TRBV3-1	few	14	TRBJ1-1	CASSQDRVGAEAFF	TGTGCCAGCAGCCAAGACAGGGTTGGGGCTGAAGCTTTCTTT
-	TRBV14	few	12	TRBJ2-1	CASSRRSREQFF	TGTGCCAGCAGCCGCAGGTCCCGGGAGCAGTTCTTC
-	TRBV6-2/TRBV6-3	once	15	TRBJ1-5	CASSLRQPSNQPQHF	TGTGCCAGCAGCTTGAGACAACCTAGCAATCAGCCCCAGCATTTT
-	TRBV5-1	-	15	TRBJ1-1	CASSPQEGLGTEAFF	TGCGCCAGCAGCCCTCAGGAGGGGTTGGGCACTGAAGCTTTCTTT
-	TRBV20-1	few	16	TRBJ2-3	CSARDPSGSSTDTQYF	TGCAGTGCTAGAGATCCCAGCGGGTCCTCCACAGATACGCAGTATTTT
-	TRBV7-8	-	12	TRBJ2-1	CASSWRGNEQFF	TGTGCCAGCAGCTGGAGAGGTAATGAGCAGTTCTTC
TRBD2	TRBV5-1	few	16	TRBJ2-5	CASSSRTSGSSETQYF	TGCGCCAGCAGCTCAAGGACTAGCGGGAGCTCAGAGACCCAGTACTTC
-	TRBV20-1	-	12	TRBJ2-1	CSAKGHYNEQFF	TGCAGTGCTAAGGGACACTACAATGAGCAGTTCTTC
TRBD2	TRBV7-2	few	15	TRBJ2-1	CASSDRLAAGNEQFF	TGTGCCAGCAGCGACCGACTAGCAGCCGGGAATGAGCAGTTCTTC
-	TRBV4-2	-	14	TRBJ1-2	CASSQVEGEIDCTF	TGTGCCAGCAGCCAAGTGGAGGGGGAGATTGACTGCACCTTC
TRBD1	TRBV27	-	11	TRBJ1-2	CASSTGGGHTF	TGTGCCAGCAGTACAGGGGGAGGGCACACCTTC
-	TRBV13	-	17	TRBJ2-6	CASSLGQVVSGANVLTF	TGTGCCAGCAGCTTAGGACAGGTAGTCTCTGGGGCCAACGTCCTGACTTTC
-	TRBV29-1	once	11	TRBJ1-2	CSVDWGSGYTF	TGCAGCGTTGATTGGGGTAGCGGCTACACCTTC
-	TRBV4-1	few	17	TRBJ2-1	CASSQGRARSSYNEQFF	TGCGCCAGCAGCCAAGGCCGGGCCCGAAGCTCCTACAATGAGCAGTTCTTC
TRBD1	TRBV5-1	few	15	TRBJ1-4	CASSWGQGRDEKLFF	TGCGCCAGCAGCTGGGGACAGGGAAGGGATGAAAAACTGTTTTTT
-	TRBV4-1	-	14	TRBJ2-5	CASSRPEVRETQYF	TGCGCCAGCAGCCGCCCCGAGGTCAGAGAGACCCAGTACTTC
-	TRBV12-3/TRBV12-4	once	13	TRBJ1-1	CASSEGRRTEAFF	TGTGCCAGCAGTGAAGGACGGCGGACTGAAGCTTTCTTT
-	TRBV10-1	-	10	TRBJ1-1	CSEGNTEAFF	TGCTCGGAGGGTAACACTGAAGCTTTCTTT
TRBD2	TRBV5-6	few	15	TRBJ2-3	CASSLTGGGADTQYF	TGTGCCAGCAGCTTGACCGGGGGGGGCGCAGATACGCAGTATTTT
-	TRBV11-2	-	15	TRBJ2-7	CASSLRTDYSYEQYF	TGTGCCAGCAGCTTAAGGACAGATTACTCCTACGAGCAGTACTTC
-	TRBV27	-	15	TRBJ1-5	CASSLSGPGSQPQHF	TGTGCCAGCAGTTTATCGGGTCCGGGGAGTCAGCCCCAGCATTTT
-	TRBV27	many	13	TRBJ2-1	CASSFSRGNEQFF	TGTGCCAGCAGTTTCTCCCGGGGGAATGAGCAGTTCTTC
-	TRBV20-1	-	12	TRBJ1-1	CSALLKYTEAFF	TGCAGTGCCTTATTAAAGTACACTGAAGCTTTCTTT
-	TRBV7-9	few	15	TRBJ2-1	CASSLGGQGIHEQFF	TGTGCCAGCAGCTTAGGGGGGCAGGGGATACATGAGCAGTTCTTC
-	TRBV29-1	few	12	TRBJ2-7	CSVGFLSYEQYF	TGCAGCGTGGGCTTCCTCTCCTACGAGCAGTACTTC
-	TRBV9	-	15	TRBJ2-7	CASSEAGNPAYEQYF	TGTGCCAGCAGCGAGGCAGGGAATCCAGCCTACGAGCAGTACTTC
TRBD1	TRBV9	-	18	TRBJ2-7	CASSVVFSGTGISYEQYF	TGTGCCAGCAGCGTAGTTTTCTCCGGGACAGGGATCTCCTACGAGCAGTACTTC
-	TRBV28	-	14	TRBJ2-5	CASSSAEGNVAQYF	TGTGCCAGCAGTTCGGCTGAAGGGAATGTGGCCCAGTACTTC
-	TRBV3-1	-	12	TRBJ2-1	CASSHGLPWRFF	TGTGCCAGCAGTCACGGACTTCCCTGGAGGTTCTTC
-	TRBV28	few	10	TRBJ2-1	CASRSNEQFF	TGTGCCAGCAGGTCCAATGAGCAGTTCTTC
TRBD1	TRBV6-6	-	16	TRBJ1-1	CASSYSGQGGYTEAFF	TGTGCCAGCAGTTACTCCGGACAGGGCGGGTACACTGAAGCTTTCTTT
-	TRBV20-1	few	12	TRBJ1-1	CSARVGNTEAFF	TGCAGTGCTCGGGTAGGGAACACTGAAGCTTTCTTT
-	TRBV11-2	few	15	TRBJ2-5	CASSSLGLERETQYF	TGTGCCAGCAGCTCCTTGGGACTCGAGAGGGAGACCCAGTACTTC
TRBD1	TRBV3-1	-	17	TRBJ2-6	CASSLGTELSGANVPTF	TGTGCCAGCAGCCTAGGGACAGAACTCTCTGGGGCCAACGTCCCGACTTTC
-	TRBV9	once	13	TRBJ2-7	CASSASARAEQYF	TGTGCCAGCAGCGCTAGCGCCCGCGCCGAGCAGTACTTC
-	TRBV9	few	14	TRBJ2-5	CASSVAGGAGTQYF	TGTGCCAGCAGCGTAGCGGGTGGGGCAGGGACCCAGTACTTC
-	TRBV29-1	few	14	TRBJ2-7	CSVGYLGQPDEQYF	TGCAGCGTGGGATATTTGGGGCAGCCCGACGAGCAGTACTTC
-	TRBV3-1	few	13	TRBJ1-2	CASSHGPRGGYTF	TGTGCCAGCAGCCACGGACCGCGGGGCGGCTACACCTTC
TRBD2	TRBV29-1	many	14	TRBJ2-5	CSVERSGGQETQYF	TGCAGCGTTGAGAGGAGCGGGGGGCAAGAGACCCAGTACTTC
-	TRBV11-2	-	14	TRBJ2-1	CASSLGHANNEQFF	TGTGCCAGCAGCTTAGGGCATGCTAACAATGAGCAGTTCTTC
TRBD1	TRBV5-1	-	16	TRBJ2-1	CASSPSVGQGVNEQFF	TGCGCCAGCAGCCCCTCCGTCGGACAGGGGGTCAATGAGCAGTTCTTC
TRBD2	TRBV30	few	14	TRBJ2-1	CAWTKTSSLGEQFF	TGTGCCTGGACTAAGACTAGCAGCTTGGGTGAGCAGTTCTTC
-	TRBV5-1	-	15	TRBJ2-5	CASSLVRNPLETQYF	TGCGCCAGCAGCTTGGTTCGGAACCCCTTGGAGACCCAGTACTTC
TRBD1	TRBV5-1	few	15	TRBJ2-1	CASSLGDRVANEQFF	TGCGCCAGCAGCTTGGGGGACAGAGTGGCGAATGAGCAGTTCTTC
TRBD1	TRBV20-1	once	14	TRBJ2-1	CSVREPDRAYEQFF	TGCAGTGTTAGAGAGCCCGACAGGGCCTATGAGCAGTTCTTC
-	TRBV12-3/TRBV12-4	-	15	TRBJ1-6	CASNDNTGAGSPLHF	TGTGCCAGCAACGATAACACCGGAGCGGGGTCACCCCTCCACTTT
-	TRBV7-8	once	14	TRBJ2-7	CASSWAGLGHEQYF	TGTGCCAGCAGCTGGGCAGGGCTTGGTCACGAGCAGTACTTC
TRBD2	TRBV7-9	few	13	TRBJ2-7	CASGTSGMNEQYF	TGTGCCAGCGGGACTAGCGGGATGAACGAGCAGTACTTC
-	TRBV20-1	-	13	TRBJ2-3	CSARPGATDTQYF	TGCAGTGCTCGGCCCGGGGCGACAGATACGCAGTATTTT
-	TRBV7-8	-	17	TRBJ1-5	CASSLAQTPGGNQPQHF	TGTGCCAGCAGCTTAGCCCAGACCCCCGGGGGCAATCAGCCCCAGCATTTT